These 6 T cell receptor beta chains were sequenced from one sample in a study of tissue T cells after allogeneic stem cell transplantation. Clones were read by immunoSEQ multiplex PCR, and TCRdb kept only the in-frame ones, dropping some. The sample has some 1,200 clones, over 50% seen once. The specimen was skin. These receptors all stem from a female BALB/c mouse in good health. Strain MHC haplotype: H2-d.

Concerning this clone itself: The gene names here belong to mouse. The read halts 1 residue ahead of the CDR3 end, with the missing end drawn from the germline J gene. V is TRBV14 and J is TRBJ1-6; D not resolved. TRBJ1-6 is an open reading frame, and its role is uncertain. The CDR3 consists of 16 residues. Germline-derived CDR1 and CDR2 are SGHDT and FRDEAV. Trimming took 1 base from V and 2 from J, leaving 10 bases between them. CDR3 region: CASSFRAEAYNSPLYF. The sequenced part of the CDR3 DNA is TGTGCCAGCAGTTTCCGGGCAGAGGCCTATAATTCGCCCCTCTAC.

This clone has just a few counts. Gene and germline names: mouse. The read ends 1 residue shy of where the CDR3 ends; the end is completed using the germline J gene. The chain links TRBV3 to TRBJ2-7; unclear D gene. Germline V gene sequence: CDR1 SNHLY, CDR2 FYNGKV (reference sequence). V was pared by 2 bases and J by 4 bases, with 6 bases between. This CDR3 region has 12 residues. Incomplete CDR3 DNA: TGTGCCAGCAGCTTATGGGTGTATGAACAGTAC. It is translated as CASSLWVYEQY. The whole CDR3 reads CASSLWVYEQYF.

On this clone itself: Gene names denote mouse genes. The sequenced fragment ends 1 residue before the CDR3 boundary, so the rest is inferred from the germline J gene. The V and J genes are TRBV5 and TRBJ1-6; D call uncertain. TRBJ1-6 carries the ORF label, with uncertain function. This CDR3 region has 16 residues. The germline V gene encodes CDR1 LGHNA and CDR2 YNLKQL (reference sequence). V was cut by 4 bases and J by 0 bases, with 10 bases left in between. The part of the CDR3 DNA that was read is TGTGCCAGCAGCCTCTATCAAAATTCCTATAATTCGCCCCTCTAC. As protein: CASSLYQNSYNSPLY. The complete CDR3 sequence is CASSLYQNSYNSPLYF.

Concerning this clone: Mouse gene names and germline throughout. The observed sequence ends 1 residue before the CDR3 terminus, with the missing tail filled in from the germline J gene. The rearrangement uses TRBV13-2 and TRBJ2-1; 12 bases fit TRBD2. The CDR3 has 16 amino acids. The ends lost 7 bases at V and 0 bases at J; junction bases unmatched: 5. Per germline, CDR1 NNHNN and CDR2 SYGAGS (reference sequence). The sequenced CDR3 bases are TGTGCCAGCAGCAGGGACTGGGGGGATAACTATGCTGAGCAGTTC. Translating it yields CASSRDWGDNYAEQF. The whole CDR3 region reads CASSRDWGDNYAEQFF.

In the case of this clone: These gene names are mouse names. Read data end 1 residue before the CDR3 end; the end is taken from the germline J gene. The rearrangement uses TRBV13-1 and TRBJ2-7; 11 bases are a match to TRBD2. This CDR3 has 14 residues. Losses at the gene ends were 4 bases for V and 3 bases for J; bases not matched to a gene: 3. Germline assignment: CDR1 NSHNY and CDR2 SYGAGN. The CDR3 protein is CASSPGLGDYEQYF. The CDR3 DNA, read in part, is TGTGCCAGCAGTCCGGGACTGGGGGACTATGAACAGTAC.

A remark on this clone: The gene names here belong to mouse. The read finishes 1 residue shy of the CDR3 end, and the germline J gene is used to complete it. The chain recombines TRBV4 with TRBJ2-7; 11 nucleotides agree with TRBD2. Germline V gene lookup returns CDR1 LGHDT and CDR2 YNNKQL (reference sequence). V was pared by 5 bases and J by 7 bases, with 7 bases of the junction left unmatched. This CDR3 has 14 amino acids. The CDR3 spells CASSRPGLGDEQYF. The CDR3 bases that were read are TGTGCCAGCAGCCGCCCGGGACTGGGGGACGAACAGTAC.